These T cell receptor beta chains were read from a single sample in a study of early T cells in non-severe SARS-CoV-2 infection. MiXCR, run by TCRdb on the 5' RACE reads, gives a single entry per CDR3 protein. In the table there are roughly 80,000 distinct CDR3 sequences, 10% to 12% of which are singletons. The sample here was whole blood, taken at baseline. Receptor source: an adult who was a healthcare worker with PCR-confirmed SARS-CoV-2 infection or an uninfected control (not recorded which). The CDR3 runs from the conserved cysteine through the conserved F or W. D genes are given only for firm matches. Clone size is shown for a subset of rows, as once, few, many or a class of expanded clone.

v_gene	j_gene	abundance	d_gene	CDR3nt	CDR3aa
TRBV10-1	TRBJ1-4	few	.	TGCGCCAGCAGTGAGCGGCGGGGCCAAGAAAAACTGTTTTTT	CASSERRGQEKLFF
TRBV12-3/TRBV12-4	TRBJ2-3	few	.	TGTGCCAGCAGCAGTCAAACAGATACGCAGTATTTT	CASSSQTDTQYF
TRBV19	TRBJ1-1	.	.	TGTGCCAGTAGTTCCCACTCATCGACAGGCGATAACGAAGCTTTCTTT	CASSSHSSTGDNEAFF
TRBV29-1	TRBJ2-1	.	.	TGCAGCGTTGTCGTGGGAGGTGAGCAGTTCTTC	CSVVVGGEQFF
TRBV5-1	TRBJ1-1	few	.	TGCGCCAGCAGCGATGGGTCGAACACTGAAGCTTTCTTT	CASSDGSNTEAFF
TRBV19	TRBJ2-6	.	TRBD1	TGTGCCAGTAGTCCGGACAGGGGGCCCGGGGCCAACGTCCTGACTTTC	CASSPDRGPGANVLTF
TRBV28	TRBJ2-7	.	.	TGTGCCAGCAGACCTCAGGGCCTAGCCTACGAGCAGTACTTC	CASRPQGLAYEQYF
TRBV2	TRBJ1-4	many	.	TGTGCCAGCAGGCCCGGACAGTATGAAAAACTGTTTTTT	CASRPGQYEKLFF
TRBV11-2	TRBJ2-1	.	.	TGTGCCAGCAGCTTATTGCCTTGGGCAGGGAAGAACAATGAGCAGTTCTTC	CASSLLPWAGKNNEQFF
TRBV7-9	TRBJ2-7	few	TRBD1	TGTGCCAGCAGCTTAAGACAGGGTGGGTTCTTGGAGGTTGACGAGCAGTACTTC	CASSLRQGGFLEVDEQYF
TRBV29-1	TRBJ2-7	many	TRBD2	TGCAGCGTTGACGGGGGGGCAGGGCAGTACTTC	CSVDGGAGQYF
TRBV7-9	TRBJ1-2	.	.	TGTGCCAGCAGCTTAGGGCCCTATGGCTACACCTTC	CASSLGPYGYTF
TRBV19	TRBJ2-3	once	.	TGTGCCAGTAGTCCCGGCGATTTCGGCACAGATACGCAGTATTTT	CASSPGDFGTDTQYF
TRBV2	TRBJ1-2	few	TRBD1	TGTGCCAGCAGTCTTGGACAGGGTACCTATGGCTACACCTTC	CASSLGQGTYGYTF
TRBV7-9	TRBJ1-5	many	TRBD1	TGTGCCAGCAGCTGGGACAGGTATGATTCTCAGCCCCAGCATTTT	CASSWDRYDSQPQHF
TRBV7-2	TRBJ1-5	few	.	TGTGCCAGCCAATATAGCAATCAGCCCCAGCATTTT	CASQYSNQPQHF
TRBV21-1	TRBJ1-1	few	.	TGTGCCAGCAGCAAAGACCACCCATTAAAGCTTTTCTTT	CASSKDHPLKLFF
TRBV10-3	TRBJ2-4	few	.	TGTGCCATCAGTGCACGGGCAGGGGCTACGGTTACCCTGGGTGGAAACATTCAGTACTTC	CAISARAGATVTLGGNIQYF
TRBV3-1	TRBJ1-5	many	.	TGTGCCAGCAGCCAAGACGCCCATTTCCAGCCCCAGCATTTT	CASSQDAHFQPQHF
TRBV12-5	TRBJ2-2	.	TRBD1	TGTGCTAGTGGTGCTGGGGACAGGACGTTGGGGGAGCTGTTTTTT	CASGAGDRTLGELFF
TRBV10-3	TRBJ1-2	.	TRBD1	TGTGCCATCAGTGGTATAGGGGGCGCTGGCTATGGCTACACCTTC	CAISGIGGAGYGYTF
TRBV12-3/TRBV12-4	TRBJ2-1	.	.	TGTGCCAGCAGCCCCACTCAGGGTCCCTCCTACAATGAGCAGTTCTTC	CASSPTQGPSYNEQFF
TRBV5-4	TRBJ1-6	few	TRBD1	TGTGCCAGCAGTGTCGACAGGGCAAGTAATTCACCCCTCCACTTT	CASSVDRASNSPLHF
TRBV29-1	TRBJ2-5	.	.	TGCAGCGTTGTAGACCCAAGGGGGGAGACCCAGTACTTC	CSVVDPRGETQYF
TRBV7-9	TRBJ1-1	few	.	TGTGCCAGCAGCTTGGGATTTGAAGTTTTCTTT	CASSLGFEVFF
TRBV20-1	TRBJ2-5	.	TRBD2	TGCAGTGCTAGAGATGGCCAGCGGGGGCGACAAGAGACCCAGTACTTC	CSARDGQRGRQETQYF
TRBV14	TRBJ2-1	many	.	TGTGCCAGCAGCCTCCGGAACTACAATGAGCAGTTCTTC	CASSLRNYNEQFF
TRBV7-6	TRBJ2-5	many	TRBD2	TGTGCCAGCAGCCCCCTAGCGGGGGTTTCGGAGACCCAGTACTTC	CASSPLAGVSETQYF
TRBV2	TRBJ2-7	few	.	TGTGCCAGCAGTGAGGGGGGTGCGGACGAGCAGTACTTC	CASSEGGADEQYF
TRBV14	TRBJ2-5	many	.	TGTGCCAGCAGCCCCCTCCGGACAAAAGAGACCCAGTACTTC	CASSPLRTKETQYF
TRBV5-1	TRBJ1-1	.	.	TGCGCCAGCAGCTTGGAACAGAACACTGAAGCTTTCTTT	CASSLEQNTEAFF
TRBV3-1	TRBJ2-2	.	TRBD1	TGTGCCAGCAGCCTTCGGACAGGGGTGAACACCGGGGAGCTGTTTTTT	CASSLRTGVNTGELFF
TRBV3-1	TRBJ2-2	.	.	TGTGCCAGCAGCCAAGATCTTGTTGGCGCCGGGGAGCTGTTTTTT	CASSQDLVGAGELFF
TRBV29-1	TRBJ2-1	many	.	TGCAGCGTTGAAGCAGTGGCAGATGAGCAGTTCTTC	CSVEAVADEQFF
TRBV29-1	TRBJ1-1	.	TRBD1	TGCAGCGCCACCCTGACAGGGCCGAACACTGAAGCTTTCTTT	CSATLTGPNTEAFF
TRBV3-1	TRBJ1-2	many	TRBD1	TGTGCCAGCAGCCCGACAGGGATCTATGGCTACACCTTC	CASSPTGIYGYTF
TRBV7-6	TRBJ1-1	.	.	TGTGCCAGCAGCCCGCCTCAGAACACTGAAGTTTTCTTT	CASSPPQNTEVFF
TRBV30	TRBJ1-3	many	.	TGTGCCTGGAGTGCAGGTACAGGGGGAAACACCATATATTTT	CAWSAGTGGNTIYF
TRBV27	TRBJ2-2	few	.	TGTGCCAGCAGTTTGTTCTGGGGAAATACCGGGGAGCTGTTTTTT	CASSLFWGNTGELFF
TRBV5-6	TRBJ1-4	few	.	TGTGCCAGCAGCTTTGGGGGACGGAGTTCGGCTAATGAAAAACTGTTTTTT	CASSFGGRSSANEKLFF
TRBV10-1	TRBJ1-6	.	.	TGCGCCAGCAGTGAAGGTTCGGGAAGCTCCTATAATTCACCCCTCCACTTT	CASSEGSGSSYNSPLHF
TRBV7-3	TRBJ1-1	.	.	TGTGCCAGCAGCTTAACCGGACTGGGGACCCAGAACACTGAAGCTTTCTTT	CASSLTGLGTQNTEAFF
TRBV12-3/TRBV12-4	TRBJ2-5	.	.	TGTGCCAGCAGTGATCCGGCGGCACAAGAGACCCAGTACTTC	CASSDPAAQETQYF
TRBV6-1	TRBJ2-7	.	TRBD1	TGTGCCAGCAGTGAACGTACAGGGGTACAGCAGTACTTC	CASSERTGVQQYF
TRBV11-3	TRBJ2-3	few	TRBD1	TGTGCCAGCAGCTTAGCCAGGGGGAGTGGTACGCAGTATTTT	CASSLARGSGTQYF
TRBV20-1	TRBJ2-7	many	TRBD2	TGCAGTGCGGGGGGGGTCGTCAACTACGAGCAGTACTTC	CSAGGVVNYEQYF
TRBV28	TRBJ2-1	few	.	TGTGCCAGCAGTTTTATTGGGAATGAGCAGTTCTTC	CASSFIGNEQFF
TRBV19	TRBJ2-3	few	TRBD2	TGTGCCAGTAGTGGCGCCGGTGCGGGGGGCCACCCTAGCACAGATACGCAGTATTTT	CASSGAGAGGHPSTDTQYF
TRBV28	TRBJ2-1	many	.	TGTGCCAGCAGTTTAGCAGGGTACAATGAGCAGTTCTTC	CASSLAGYNEQFF
TRBV29-1	TRBJ1-4	few	.	TGCAGCGCAGGGTGGACTAATGAAAAACTGTTTTTT	CSAGWTNEKLFF
TRBV28	TRBJ2-3	.	TRBD2	TGTGCCAGCAGTTCCCTAGCGGGGGGCCCTAGCACAGATACGCAGTATTTT	CASSSLAGGPSTDTQYF